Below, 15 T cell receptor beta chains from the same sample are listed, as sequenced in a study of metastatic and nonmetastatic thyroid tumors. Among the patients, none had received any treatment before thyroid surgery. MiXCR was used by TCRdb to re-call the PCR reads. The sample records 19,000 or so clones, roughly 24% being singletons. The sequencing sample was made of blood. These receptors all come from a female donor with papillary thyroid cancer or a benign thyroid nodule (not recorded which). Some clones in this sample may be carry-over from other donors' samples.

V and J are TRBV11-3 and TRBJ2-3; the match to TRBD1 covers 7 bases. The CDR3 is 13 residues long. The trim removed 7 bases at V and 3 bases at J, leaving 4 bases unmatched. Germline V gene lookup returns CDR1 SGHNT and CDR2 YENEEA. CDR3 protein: CASIGQETDTQYF. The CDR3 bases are TGTGCCAGCATCGGACAGGAAACAGATACGCAGTATTTT.

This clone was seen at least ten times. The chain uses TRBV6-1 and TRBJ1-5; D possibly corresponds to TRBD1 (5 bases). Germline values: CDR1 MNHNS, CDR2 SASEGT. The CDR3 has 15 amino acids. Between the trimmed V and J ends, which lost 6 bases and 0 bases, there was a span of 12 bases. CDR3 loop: CASRDPGSSNQPQHF. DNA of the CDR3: TGTGCCAGCAGAGATCCAGGGTCTAGCAATCAGCCCCAGCATTTT.

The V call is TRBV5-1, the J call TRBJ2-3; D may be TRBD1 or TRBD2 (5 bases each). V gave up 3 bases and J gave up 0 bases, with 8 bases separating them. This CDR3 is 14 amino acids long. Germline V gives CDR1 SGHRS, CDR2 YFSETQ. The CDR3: CASSSGDSTDTQYF. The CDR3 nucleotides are TGCGCCAGCAGCTCCGGGGACAGCACAGATACGCAGTATTTT.

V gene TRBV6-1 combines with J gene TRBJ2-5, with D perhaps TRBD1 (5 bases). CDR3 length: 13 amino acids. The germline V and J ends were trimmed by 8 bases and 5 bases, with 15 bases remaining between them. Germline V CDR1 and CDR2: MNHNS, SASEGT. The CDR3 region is CASRQGPRETQYF. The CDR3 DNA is TGTGCCAGCCGTCAGGGCCCCCGGGAGACCCAGTACTTC.

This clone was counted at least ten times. CDR3 residues: CASRLTGGNQPQHF. The CDR3 region has the DNA TGTGCCAGCAGACTCACAGGGGGCAATCAGCCCCAGCATTTT. V and J are TRBV28 and TRBJ1-5, with TRBD1 matching 7 bases. Germline lookup yields CDR1 MDHEN and CDR2 SYDVKM. This CDR3 is 14 amino acids long. V gave up 6 bases and J gave up 2 bases; unmatched junction bases: 4.

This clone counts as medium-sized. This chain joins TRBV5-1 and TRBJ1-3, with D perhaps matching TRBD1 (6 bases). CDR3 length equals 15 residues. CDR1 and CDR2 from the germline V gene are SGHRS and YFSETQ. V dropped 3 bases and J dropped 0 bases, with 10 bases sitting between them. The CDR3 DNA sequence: TGCGCCAGCAGCTCGGGGGGCGGCTCTGGAAACACCATATATTTT. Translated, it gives CASSSGGGSGNTIYF.

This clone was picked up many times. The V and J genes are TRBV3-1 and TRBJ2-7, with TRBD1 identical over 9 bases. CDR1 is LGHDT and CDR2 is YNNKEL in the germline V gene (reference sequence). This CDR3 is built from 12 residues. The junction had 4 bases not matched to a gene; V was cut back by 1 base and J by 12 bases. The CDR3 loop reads CASSQGQGVWYF. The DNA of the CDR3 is TGTGCCAGCAGCCAAGGACAGGGGGTGTGGTACTTC.

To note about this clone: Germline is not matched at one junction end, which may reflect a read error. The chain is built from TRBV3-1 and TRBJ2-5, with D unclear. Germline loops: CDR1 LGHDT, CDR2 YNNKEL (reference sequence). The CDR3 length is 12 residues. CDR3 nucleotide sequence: TGTGCCAACAGCCAGGTTAGACGGACCCAGCACTTC. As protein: CANSQVRRTQHF.

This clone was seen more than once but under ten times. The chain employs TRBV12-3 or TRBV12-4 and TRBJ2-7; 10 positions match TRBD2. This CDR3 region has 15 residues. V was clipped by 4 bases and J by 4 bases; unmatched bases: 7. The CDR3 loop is CASSSELAGLYEQYF. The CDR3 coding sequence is TGTGCCAGCAGTTCCGAACTAGCGGGACTGTACGAGCAGTACTTC.

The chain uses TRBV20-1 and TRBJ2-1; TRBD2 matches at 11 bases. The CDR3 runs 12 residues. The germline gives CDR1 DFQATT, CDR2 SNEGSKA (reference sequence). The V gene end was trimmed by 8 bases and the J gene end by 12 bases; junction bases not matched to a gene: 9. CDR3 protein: CSSGTSGAPQFF. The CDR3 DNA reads TGCAGTTCTGGGACTAGCGGAGCCCCGCAGTTCTTC.

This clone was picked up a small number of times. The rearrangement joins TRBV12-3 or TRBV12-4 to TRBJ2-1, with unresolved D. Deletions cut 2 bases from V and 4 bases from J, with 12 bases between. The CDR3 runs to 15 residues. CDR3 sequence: CASSLSRSQYNEQFF. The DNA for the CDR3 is TGTGCCAGCAGTTTAAGCAGATCACAATACAATGAGCAGTTCTTC.

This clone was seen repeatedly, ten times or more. This chain's CDR3 is CASSLPGEVVTIYF. CDR3 nucleotide sequence: TGTGCCAGCAGCTTGCCCGGTGAAGTAGTCACCATATATTTT. This chain joins TRBV5-6 and TRBJ1-3; D remains unclear. CDR3 size: 14 residues. The germline V and J ends were trimmed by 1 base and 9 bases, with 14 bases remaining between them. Germline lookup yields CDR1 SGHDT and CDR2 YYEEEE. The variable domain in full, with the rest retrieved from reference TRBV5-6 and TRBJ1-3, is DAGVTQSPTHLIKTRGQQVTLRCSPKSGHDTVSWYQQALGQGPQFIFQYYEEEERQRGNFPDRFSGHQFPNYSSELNVNALLLGDSALYLCASSLPGEVVTIYFGEGSWLTVV.

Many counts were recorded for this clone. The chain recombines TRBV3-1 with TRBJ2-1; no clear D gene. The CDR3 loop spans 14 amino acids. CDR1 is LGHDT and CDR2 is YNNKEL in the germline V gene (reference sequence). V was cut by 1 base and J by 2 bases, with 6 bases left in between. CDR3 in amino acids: CASSQAVPYNEQFF. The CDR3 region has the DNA TGTGCCAGCAGCCAAGCGGTCCCCTACAATGAGCAGTTCTTC.

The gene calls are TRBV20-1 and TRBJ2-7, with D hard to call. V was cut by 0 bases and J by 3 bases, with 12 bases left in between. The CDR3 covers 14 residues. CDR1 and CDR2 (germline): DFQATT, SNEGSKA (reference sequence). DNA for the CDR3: TGCAGTGCTAGAGATGGGGAAGGGATCTACGAGCAGTACTTC. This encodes CSARDGEGIYEQYF.

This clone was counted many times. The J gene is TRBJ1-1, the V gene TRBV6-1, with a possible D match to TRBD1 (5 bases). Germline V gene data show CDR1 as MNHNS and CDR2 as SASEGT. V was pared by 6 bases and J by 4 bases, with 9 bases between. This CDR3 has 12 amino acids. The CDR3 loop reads CASSQRGTEAFF. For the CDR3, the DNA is TGTGCCAGCAGCCAGAGGGGCACTGAAGCTTTCTTT.